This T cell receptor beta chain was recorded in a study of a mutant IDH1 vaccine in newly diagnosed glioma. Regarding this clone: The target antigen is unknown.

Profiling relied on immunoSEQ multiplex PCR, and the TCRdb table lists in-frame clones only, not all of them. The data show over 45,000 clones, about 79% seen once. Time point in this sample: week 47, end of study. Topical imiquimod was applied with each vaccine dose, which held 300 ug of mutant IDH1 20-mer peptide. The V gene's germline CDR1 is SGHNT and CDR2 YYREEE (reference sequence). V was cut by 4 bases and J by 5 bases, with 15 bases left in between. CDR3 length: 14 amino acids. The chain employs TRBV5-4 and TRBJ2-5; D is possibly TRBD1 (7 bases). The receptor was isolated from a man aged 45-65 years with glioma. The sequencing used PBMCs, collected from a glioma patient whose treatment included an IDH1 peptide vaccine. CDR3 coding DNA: TGTGCCAGCAGCCTCAGGGGGGAAGGGGAGACCCAGTACTTC. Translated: CASSLRGEGETQYF.